Here is one T cell receptor beta chain with its context. The CDR3 consists of 16 residues. Germline CDR1 reads ENHRY; CDR2 reads SYGVKD. V lost 0 bases and J lost 4, with 15 bases in between. This sample is drawn from a study of blood T cell repertoires in COVID-19. Study summary: The United States, Italy and Spain supplied acute and convalescent COVID-19 samples.

This study enrolled people aged about 18 to 100 from 20 to 25 US geographic areas. Sequencing used immunoSEQ multiplex PCR; TCRdb keeps in-frame clones, though not all of them. The sample lists about 480,000 clones; about 85% were seen once. The rearrangement uses TRBV10-3 and TRBJ2-5; weak D call: TRBD1 (6 bases). This clonotype originated in a woman younger than 35 with acute COVID-19. The specimen sequenced was PBMCs or T cells enriched from blood (not recorded which). DNA of the CDR3: TGTGCCATCAGTGAGTCAAATCCAGGGGTTGGAGAGACCCAGTACTTC. Protein sequence: CAISESNPGVGETQYF.